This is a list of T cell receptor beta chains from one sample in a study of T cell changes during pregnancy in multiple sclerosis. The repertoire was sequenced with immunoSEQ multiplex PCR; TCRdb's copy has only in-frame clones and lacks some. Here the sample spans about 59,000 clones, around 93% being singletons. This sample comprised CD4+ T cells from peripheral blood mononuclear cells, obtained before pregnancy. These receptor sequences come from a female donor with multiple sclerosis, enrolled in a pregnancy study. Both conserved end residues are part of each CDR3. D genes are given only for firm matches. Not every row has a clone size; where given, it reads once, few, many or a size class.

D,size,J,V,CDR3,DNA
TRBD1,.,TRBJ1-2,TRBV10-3,CAISDTGQGLGGYTF,TGTGCCATCAGTGATACGGGACAGGGCTTGGGCGGCTACACCTTC
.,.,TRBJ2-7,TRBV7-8,CASSLLFAYEQYF,TGTGCCAGCAGCTTATTGTTCGCGTACGAGCAGTACTTC
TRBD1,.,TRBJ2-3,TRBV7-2,CASSDRGASTDTQYF,TGTGCCAGCAGCGACAGGGGCGCCAGCACAGATACGCAGTATTTT
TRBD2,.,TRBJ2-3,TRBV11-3,CASSQTSGRDTDTQYF,TGTGCCAGCAGCCAGACTAGCGGGAGGGACACAGATACGCAGTATTTT
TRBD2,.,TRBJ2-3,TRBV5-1,CASGLAGGDTQYF,TGCGCCAGCGGACTAGCGGGAGGAGATACGCAGTATTTT
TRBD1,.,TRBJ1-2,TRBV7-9,CASSSSDRGRSGYTF,TGTGCCAGCAGCTCATCGGACAGGGGGCGAAGTGGCTACACCTTC
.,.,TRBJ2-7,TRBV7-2,CASSPEAGRSTREQYF,TGTGCCAGCAGCCCGGAGGCGGGACGGAGTACGAGGGAGCAGTACTTC
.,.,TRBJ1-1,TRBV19,CASSMKGDTEAFF,TGTGCCAGTAGTATGAAGGGGGACACTGAAGCTTTCTTT
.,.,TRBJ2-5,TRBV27,CASIIPPGYQETQYF,TGTGCCAGCATCATCCCCCCAGGGTACCAAGAGACCCAGTACTTC
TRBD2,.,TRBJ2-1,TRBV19,CASSTTGLAGHNEQFF,TGTGCCAGTAGTACCACGGGACTAGCGGGACACAATGAGCAGTTCTTC
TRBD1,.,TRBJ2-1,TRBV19,CASSSTGGNNEQFF,TGTGCCAGTAGTTCGACAGGGGGAAACAATGAGCAGTTCTTC
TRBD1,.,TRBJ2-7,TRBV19,CASSVPGQGTYEQYF,TGTGCCAGTAGTGTCCCGGGACAGGGGACCTACGAGCAGTACTTC
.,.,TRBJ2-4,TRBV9,CASSVEGGKINIQYF,TGTGCCAGCAGCGTAGAGGGGGGGAAAATAAACATTCAGTACTTC
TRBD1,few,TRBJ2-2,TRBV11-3,CASSDRGTGGSLFF,TGTGCCAGCAGCGACAGAGGGACAGGGGGCTCTCTGTTTTTT